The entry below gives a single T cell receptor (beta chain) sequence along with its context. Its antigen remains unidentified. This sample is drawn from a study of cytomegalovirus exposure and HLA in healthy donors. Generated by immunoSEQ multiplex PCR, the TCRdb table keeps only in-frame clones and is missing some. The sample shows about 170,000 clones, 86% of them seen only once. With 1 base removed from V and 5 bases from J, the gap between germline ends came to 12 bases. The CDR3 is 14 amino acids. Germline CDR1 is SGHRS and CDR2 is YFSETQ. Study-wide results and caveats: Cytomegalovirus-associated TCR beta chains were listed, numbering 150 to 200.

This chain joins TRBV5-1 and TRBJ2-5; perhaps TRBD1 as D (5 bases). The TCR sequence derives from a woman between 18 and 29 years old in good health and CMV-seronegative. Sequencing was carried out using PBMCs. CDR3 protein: CASSLSGLGETQYF. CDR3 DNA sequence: TGCGCCAGCAGCTTGTCAGGGCTTGGGGAGACCCAGTACTTC.